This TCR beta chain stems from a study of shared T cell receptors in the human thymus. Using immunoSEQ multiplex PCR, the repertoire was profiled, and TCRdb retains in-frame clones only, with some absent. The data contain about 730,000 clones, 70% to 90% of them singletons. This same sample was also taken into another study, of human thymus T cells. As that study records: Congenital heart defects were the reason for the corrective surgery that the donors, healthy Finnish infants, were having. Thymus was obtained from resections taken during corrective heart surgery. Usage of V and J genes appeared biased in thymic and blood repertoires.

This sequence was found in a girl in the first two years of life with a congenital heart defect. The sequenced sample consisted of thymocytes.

CDR3 sequence: CAIGTGGYEQYF. The CDR3 coding sequence is TGTGCCATCGGGACAGGGGGTTACGAGCAGTACTTC. J is TRBJ2-7 and V is TRBV10-3; 11 bases align to TRBD1. This CDR3 spans 12 amino acids. CDR1 ENHRY and CDR2 SYGVKD come from the germline V gene. The V segment lost 8 bases and the J segment 4 bases; nucleotides outside the gene matches: 1.